The TCR beta chain described here comes from a study of cytomegalovirus exposure and HLA in healthy donors. Findings of the study overall: Overall, approximately 150 TCR beta chains were annotated as cytomegalovirus-associated. Most TCR sequences proved rare, with some public TCRs found in many donors.

CDR1 and CDR2 from the germline V gene are MNHEY and SMNVEV (reference sequence). Trimming left V 2 bases short and J 1 base short, with 8 bases between. The CDR3 is 14 amino acids. About this clone itself: Antigen specificity is unknown.

The PCR ran on 60 Vbeta and 13 Jbeta primers. Measured with immunoSEQ multiplex PCR; TCRdb has only the in-frame clones, and not every one. The sample includes around 130,000 clones, about 76% seen only once; the top ten take 6.6%. The chain has TRBV27 and TRBJ1-2, with unresolved D. The TCR sequence derives from a man in his forties in good health and CMV-seropositive. What was sequenced was PBMCs. The CDR3 region has the DNA TGTGCCAGCAGTTTAAAAGCTCTTAACTATGGCTACACCTTC. Its translation: CASSLKALNYGYTF.